This is a list of T cell receptor beta chains from one sample in a study of OX40 agonist ivuxolimab in advanced cancers. This table comes from immunoSEQ multiplex PCR, and its TCRdb copy is limited to in-frame clones, with some not included. The data contain fewer than 15,000 clones, roughly 84% of them singletons. Sequenced material: CD4+ or CD8+ T cells sorted from blood, taken in a trial of the OX40 agonist ivuxolimab. These receptor sequences come from an adult with an advanced solid tumor such as melanoma, head and neck, liver or kidney cancer. CDR3s include the opening cysteine and the closing phenylalanine or tryptophan. A D gene is named only where the DNA matches it firmly. Some rows have no size entry. The others give once, few or many, or a class for an expanded clone.

DNA	CDR3	D	J	size	V
TGCAGCGTTGTTGGCGGGGGCCCCTACAATGAGCAGTTCTTC	CSVVGGGPYNEQFF	-	TRBJ2-1	-	TRBV29-1
TGCGCCAGCAGCCAAGATTGGGGGGGCGCTTCCTACGAGCAGTACTTC	CASSQDWGGASYEQYF	-	TRBJ2-7	-	TRBV4-3
TGTGCCAGCAGCGTAGCGGGGACAGGGGACCTTGCGGCCTATGGCTACACCTTC	CASSVAGTGDLAAYGYTF	TRBD1	TRBJ1-2	-	TRBV9
TGTGCCTGGAGTGTCGGGGAAAGAGGGAATGGCTACACCTTC	CAWSVGERGNGYTF	-	TRBJ1-2	once	TRBV30
TGTGCCACCAGCCGGTCCGGGACAGTGAACACCGGGGAGCTGTTTTTT	CATSRSGTVNTGELFF	TRBD1	TRBJ2-2	-	TRBV15
TGTGCCAGTACTAGCGTTACCGGGGAGCTGTTTTTT	CASTSVTGELFF	-	TRBJ2-2	-	TRBV19
TGTGCCAGCAGCGTAGGACTGAACACCGGGGAGCTGTTTTTT	CASSVGLNTGELFF	-	TRBJ2-2	-	TRBV9
TGTGCCAGCACCACCCGAGCGTGGTGGGAGCAGTTCTTC	CASTTRAWWEQFF	-	TRBJ2-1	-	TRBV7-2
TGTGCCAGCAGCTACGACAGGGGATACGAGCAGTACTTC	CASSYDRGYEQYF	TRBD1	TRBJ2-7	-	TRBV7-9
TGTGCCAGCAGCTTACTGCTCGCGGGAGCTTACAATGAGCAGTTCTTC	CASSLLLAGAYNEQFF	TRBD2	TRBJ2-1	-	TRBV7-3
TGCGCCAGCAGCCAAGCCCCCTTAGGGAATGAGCAGTTCTTC	CASSQAPLGNEQFF	-	TRBJ2-1	-	TRBV4-3
TGTGCCAGCAGCCAGGAAGACGGGGGGGACGAGCAGTACTTC	CASSQEDGGDEQYF	TRBD2	TRBJ2-7	-	TRBV11-3
TGTGCCAGCAGCTTGGAGGGAAGGAATGAGCAGTTCTTC	CASSLEGRNEQFF	-	TRBJ2-1	-	TRBV5-5
TGTGCCAGCAGTTACCGGATGGGACATCAAGAGACCCAGTACTTC	CASSYRMGHQETQYF	-	TRBJ2-5	-	TRBV6-5
TGTGCCAGCAGCGTAGTGGCTAGCGGGGCCCAAGAGACCCAGTACTTC	CASSVVASGAQETQYF	TRBD2	TRBJ2-5	-	TRBV9
TGTGCCAGCAGCCTCCCGGGGGCTATTAGCTCCTACGAGCAGTACTTC	CASSLPGAISSYEQYF	-	TRBJ2-7	-	TRBV11-3
TGTGCCAGCAGTTCCGGCGGGGAGATAAATCAGCCCCAGCATTTT	CASSSGGEINQPQHF	-	TRBJ1-5	-	TRBV27
TGTGCCAGCAGTTTAGTCCCAGGGGACGAGCAGTACTTC	CASSLVPGDEQYF	-	TRBJ2-7	few	TRBV27
TGTGCCAGTAGTATCGCGGGACGGCCCCAATACGAGCAGTACTTC	CASSIAGRPQYEQYF	-	TRBJ2-7	-	TRBV19
TGTGCCAGCAGCTTCGGGTCTTCTAGAGCTAGCACAGATACGCAGTATTTT	CASSFGSSRASTDTQYF	-	TRBJ2-3	-	TRBV5-6
TGTGCCAGCAGCCCGATGCGGACGGGACTAGCTTTTTTCGGGGAGCTGTTTTTT	CASSPMRTGLAFFGELFF	TRBD2	TRBJ2-2	-	TRBV13
TGTGCCAGCACCCGACGGCGGACTGGGGCCAACGTCCTGACTTTC	CASTRRRTGANVLTF	-	TRBJ2-6	-	TRBV7-9
TGTGCCAGCAGTTCACCTCCGGGACAGGGAACCGGGGAGCTGTTTTTT	CASSSPPGQGTGELFF	TRBD1	TRBJ2-2	-	TRBV27
TGTGCCAGTAGTCTCGGCGGGACTAGAAGTTACGAGCAGTACTTC	CASSLGGTRSYEQYF	TRBD2	TRBJ2-7	-	TRBV19
TGTGCCAGCAGCTCAAGACTAGCGGGTGTCTCCCACGAGCAGTACTTC	CASSSRLAGVSHEQYF	TRBD2	TRBJ2-7	-	TRBV7-2
TGTGCCAGCAGTTACTCCCAGGGGCAGCACGAGCAGTACTTC	CASSYSQGQHEQYF	-	TRBJ2-7	-	TRBV6-5
TGTGCCAGCAGCTCAAGCCCGGACAGGGCCTACGAGCAGTACTTC	CASSSSPDRAYEQYF	TRBD1	TRBJ2-7	-	TRBV13
TGTGCTAGTGGTTTGGGGGGGACAGGGAGGAGGGACGTGCAGTACTTC	CASGLGGTGRRDVQYF	TRBD1	TRBJ2-7	-	TRBV12-5
TGTGCCAGCAGCATCGGACTAGCGGAAACAGATACGCAGTATTTT	CASSIGLAETDTQYF	TRBD2	TRBJ2-3	-	TRBV7-7
TGTGCCAGCAGTGAACCAGGACAGTACAATGAGCAGTTCTTC	CASSEPGQYNEQFF	-	TRBJ2-1	-	TRBV25-1
TGCGCCAGCAGCCAAGACACCGGGACAGGGTGGGGCTACACCTTC	CASSQDTGTGWGYTF	TRBD1	TRBJ1-2	-	TRBV4-3
TGTGCCTGGAGTGTCCTCAGTGGGGAGACCCAGTACTTC	CAWSVLSGETQYF	-	TRBJ2-5	-	TRBV30
TGTGCCAGCAGTAGGACAGTGAACACTGAAGCTTTCTTT	CASSRTVNTEAFF	-	TRBJ1-1	few	TRBV6-4
TGTGCCATCAGTGAAAGTGGACAGGGAGGCGAGCAGTACTTC	CAISESGQGGEQYF	TRBD1	TRBJ2-7	once	TRBV10-3
TGTGCCAGCAGTTTATCGGGGGGACAGCGCAATCAGCCCCAGCATTTT	CASSLSGGQRNQPQHF	TRBD1	TRBJ1-5	-	TRBV27
TGTGCCAGTAGTAGTGGCCCGTCCTACGAGCAGTACTTC	CASSSGPSYEQYF	-	TRBJ2-7	-	TRBV19
TGTGCCAGCAGCTTAGCCGCCGGGGAGCTGTTTTTT	CASSLAAGELFF	-	TRBJ2-2	-	TRBV11-1
TGCAGCGTCGGGACAGGGGTCTACGAGCAGTACTTC	CSVGTGVYEQYF	TRBD1	TRBJ2-7	once	TRBV29-1
TGTGCCAGCAGTAACAGGGTTGTCTACGAGCAGTACTTC	CASSNRVVYEQYF	-	TRBJ2-7	-	TRBV6-1
TGTGCCAGCAGCCCAACGAGGGGGGACAGCCCCTACGAGCAGTACTTC	CASSPTRGDSPYEQYF	-	TRBJ2-7	-	TRBV7-3
TGTGCCAGCAGCTTGGTCGGGAAGACAGATACGCAGTATTTT	CASSLVGKTDTQYF	-	TRBJ2-3	medium-sized	TRBV5-6
TGTGCCAGCAGCTACACAGGCCGAGGGAAGCAGTACTTC	CASSYTGRGKQYF	-	TRBJ2-7	few	TRBV6-5
TGTGCCAGCAGCTTGGCGGGCCCAAGGCCTGGTGAAAAACTGTTTTTT	CASSLAGPRPGEKLFF	-	TRBJ1-4	-	TRBV11-3
TGCGCCAGCAGCCAAGGTGGGACTAGCGGTTCCTACGAGCAGTACTTC	CASSQGGTSGSYEQYF	TRBD2	TRBJ2-7	-	TRBV4-1
TGTGCCAGCAGTGGACTAGCGGGAGGTGTGGATACGCAGTATTTT	CASSGLAGGVDTQYF	TRBD2	TRBJ2-3	-	TRBV6-1
TGTGCCAGCAGCCAAGACGGCGGCCATTCCTACGAGCAGTACTTC	CASSQDGGHSYEQYF	-	TRBJ2-7	-	TRBV14
TGTGCCAGCAGCGGGACTAGCGGGAGTTATGAGCAGTTCTTC	CASSGTSGSYEQFF	TRBD2	TRBJ2-1	once	TRBV9
TGTGCCAGCAGCTTGGGGACTAGCTATCAGTACTTC	CASSLGTSYQYF	TRBD2	TRBJ2-7	-	TRBV5-6
TGTGCCAGCAGCGAATCCCCGACGTTGGCTTTCTTT	CASSESPTLAFF	-	TRBJ1-1	-	TRBV6-6
TGTGCCAGCAGTTACGGGACTAGCGGTTACGAGCAGTACTTC	CASSYGTSGYEQYF	TRBD2	TRBJ2-7	-	TRBV6-5
TGTGCCAGCAGCCCTCAACCCCCGGCCTATGGCTACACCTTC	CASSPQPPAYGYTF	-	TRBJ1-2	once	TRBV9